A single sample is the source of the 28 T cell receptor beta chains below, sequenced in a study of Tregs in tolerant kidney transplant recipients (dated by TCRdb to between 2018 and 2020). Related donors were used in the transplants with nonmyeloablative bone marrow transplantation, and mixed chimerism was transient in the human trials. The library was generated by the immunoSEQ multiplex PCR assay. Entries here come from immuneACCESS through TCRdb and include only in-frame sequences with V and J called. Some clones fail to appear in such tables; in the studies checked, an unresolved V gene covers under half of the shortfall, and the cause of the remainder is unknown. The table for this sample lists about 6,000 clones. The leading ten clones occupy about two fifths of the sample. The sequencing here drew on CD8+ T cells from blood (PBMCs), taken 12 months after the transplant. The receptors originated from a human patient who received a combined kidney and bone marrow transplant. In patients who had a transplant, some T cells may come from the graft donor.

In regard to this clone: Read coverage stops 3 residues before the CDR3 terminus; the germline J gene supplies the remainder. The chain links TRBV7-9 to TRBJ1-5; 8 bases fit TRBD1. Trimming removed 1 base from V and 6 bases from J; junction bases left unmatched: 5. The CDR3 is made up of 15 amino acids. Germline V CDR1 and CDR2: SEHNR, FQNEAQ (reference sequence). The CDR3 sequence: CASSLGGQGLQPQHF. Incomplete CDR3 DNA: TGTGCCAGCAGCTTAGGAGGACAGGGCCTTCAGCCC.

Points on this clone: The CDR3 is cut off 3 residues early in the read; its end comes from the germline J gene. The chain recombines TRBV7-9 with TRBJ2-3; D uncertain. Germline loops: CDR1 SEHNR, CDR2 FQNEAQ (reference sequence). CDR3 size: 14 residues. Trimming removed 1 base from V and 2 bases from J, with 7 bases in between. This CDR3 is CASSLELDTDTQYF. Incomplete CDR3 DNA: TGTGCCAGCAGCTTAGAACTCGACACAGATACG.

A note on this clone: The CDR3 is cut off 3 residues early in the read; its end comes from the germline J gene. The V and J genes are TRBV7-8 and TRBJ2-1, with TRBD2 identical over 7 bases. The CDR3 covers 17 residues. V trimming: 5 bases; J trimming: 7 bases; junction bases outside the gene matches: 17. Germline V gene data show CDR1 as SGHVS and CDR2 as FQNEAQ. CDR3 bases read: TGTGCCAGCAGCCCCTCGGGGGGAGGTGCCCCTGGGAATGAG. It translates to CASSPSGGGAPGNE. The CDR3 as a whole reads CASSPSGGGAPGNEQFF.

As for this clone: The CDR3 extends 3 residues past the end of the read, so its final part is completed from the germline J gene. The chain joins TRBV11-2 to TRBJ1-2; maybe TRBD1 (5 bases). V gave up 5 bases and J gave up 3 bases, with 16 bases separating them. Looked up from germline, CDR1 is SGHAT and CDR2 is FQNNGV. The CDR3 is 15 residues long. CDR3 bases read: TGTGCCAGCAGCCTGTGGTGGGGGGAGGACTATGGC. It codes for CASSLWWGEDYG. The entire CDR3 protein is CASSLWWGEDYGYTF.

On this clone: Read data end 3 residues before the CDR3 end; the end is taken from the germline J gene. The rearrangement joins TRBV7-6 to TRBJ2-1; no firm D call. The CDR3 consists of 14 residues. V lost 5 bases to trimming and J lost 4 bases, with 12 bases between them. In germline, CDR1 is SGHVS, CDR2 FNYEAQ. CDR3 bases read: TGTGCCAGCAGCCCCGAGGCCTCTTACAATGAG. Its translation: CASSPEASYNE. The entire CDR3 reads CASSPEASYNEQFF.

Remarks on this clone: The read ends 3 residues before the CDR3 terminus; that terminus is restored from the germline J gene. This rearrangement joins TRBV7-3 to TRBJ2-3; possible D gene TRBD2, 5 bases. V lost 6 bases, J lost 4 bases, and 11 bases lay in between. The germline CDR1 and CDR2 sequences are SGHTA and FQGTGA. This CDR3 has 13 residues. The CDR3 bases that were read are TGTGCCAGCAGTTCCTTAGCGCCAGATACG. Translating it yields CASSSLAPDT. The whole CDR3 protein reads CASSSLAPDTQYF.

The sequenced part of the CDR3 DNA is TGTGCCAGCAGCCCCTTGGGCAGGGATGTTGAAAAA. Its protein product is CASSPLGRDVEK. The entire CDR3 sequence reads CASSPLGRDVEKLFF. V usage is TRBV7-9 and J usage is TRBJ1-4; maybe TRBD1 (5 bases). With the read ending 3 residues before the CDR3 end, the germline J gene is used to fill in that end. Deletions cut 5 bases from V and 7 bases from J, with 17 bases between. Germline V gene sequence: CDR1 SEHNR, CDR2 FQNEAQ (reference sequence). CDR3 length: 15 residues.

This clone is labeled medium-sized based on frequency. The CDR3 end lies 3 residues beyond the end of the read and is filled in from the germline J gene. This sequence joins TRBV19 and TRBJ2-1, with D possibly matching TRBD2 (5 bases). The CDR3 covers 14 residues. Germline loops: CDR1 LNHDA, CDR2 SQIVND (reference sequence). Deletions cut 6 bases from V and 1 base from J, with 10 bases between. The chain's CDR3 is CASSRTLSYNEQFF. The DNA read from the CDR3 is TGTGCCAGTAGCAGGACTCTGTCCTACAATGAG. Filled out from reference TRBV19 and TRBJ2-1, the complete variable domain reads DGGITQSPKYLFRKEGQNVTLSCEQNLNHDAMYWYRQDPGQGLRLIYYSQIVNDFQKGDIAEGYSVSREKKESFPLTVTSAQKNPTAFYLCASSRTLSYNEQFFGPGTRLTVL.

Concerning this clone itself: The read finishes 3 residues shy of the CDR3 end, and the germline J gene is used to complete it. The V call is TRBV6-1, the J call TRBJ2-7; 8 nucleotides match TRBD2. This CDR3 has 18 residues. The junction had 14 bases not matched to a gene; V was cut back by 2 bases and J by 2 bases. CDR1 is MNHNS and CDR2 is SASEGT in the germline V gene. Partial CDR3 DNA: TGTGCCAGCAGTGAAATAGCGGGACCTCTCACGATTGCCTACGAG. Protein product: CASSEIAGPLTIAYE. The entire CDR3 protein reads CASSEIAGPLTIAYEQYF.

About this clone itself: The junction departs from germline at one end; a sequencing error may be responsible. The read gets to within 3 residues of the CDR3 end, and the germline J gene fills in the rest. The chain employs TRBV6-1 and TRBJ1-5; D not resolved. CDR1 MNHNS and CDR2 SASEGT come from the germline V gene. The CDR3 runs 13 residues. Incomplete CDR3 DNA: TGTGCCAGCTGTGAGGGCAGACATCAGCCC. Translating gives CASCEGRHQP. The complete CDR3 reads CASCEGRHQPQHF.

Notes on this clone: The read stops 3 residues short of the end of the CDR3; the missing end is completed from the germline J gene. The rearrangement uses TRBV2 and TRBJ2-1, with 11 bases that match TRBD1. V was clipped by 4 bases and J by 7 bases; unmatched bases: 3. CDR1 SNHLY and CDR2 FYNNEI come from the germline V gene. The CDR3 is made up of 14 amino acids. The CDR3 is CASSGGQGANEQFF. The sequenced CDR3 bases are TGTGCCAGCAGTGGAGGACAGGGGGCAAATGAG.

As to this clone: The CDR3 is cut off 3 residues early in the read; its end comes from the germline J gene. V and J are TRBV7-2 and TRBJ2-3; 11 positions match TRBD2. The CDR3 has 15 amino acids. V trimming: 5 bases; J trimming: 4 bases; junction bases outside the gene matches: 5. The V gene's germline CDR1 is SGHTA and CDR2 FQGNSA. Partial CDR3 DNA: TGTGCCAGCAGCACCGGGACTAGCGGATCAGATACG. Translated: CASSTGTSGSDT. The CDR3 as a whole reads CASSTGTSGSDTQYF.

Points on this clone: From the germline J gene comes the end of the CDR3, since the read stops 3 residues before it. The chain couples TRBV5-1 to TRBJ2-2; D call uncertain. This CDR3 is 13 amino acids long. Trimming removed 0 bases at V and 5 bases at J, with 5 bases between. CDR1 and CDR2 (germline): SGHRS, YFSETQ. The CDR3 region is CASSLERTGELFF. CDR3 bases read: TGCGCCAGCAGCTTGGAAAGGACCGGGGAG.

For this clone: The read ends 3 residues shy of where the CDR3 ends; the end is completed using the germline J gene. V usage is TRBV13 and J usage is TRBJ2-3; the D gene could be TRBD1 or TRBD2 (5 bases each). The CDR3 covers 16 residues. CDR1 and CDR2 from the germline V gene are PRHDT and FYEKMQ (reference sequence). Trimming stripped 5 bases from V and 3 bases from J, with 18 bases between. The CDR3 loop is CASSATGHEGTDTQYF. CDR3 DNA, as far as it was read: TGTGCCAGCAGCGCAACCGGCCATGAGGGGACAGATACG.

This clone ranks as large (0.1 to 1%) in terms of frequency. The chain's CDR3 is CASSLFEQGYEQYF. The CDR3 bases that were read are TGTGCCAGCAGCTTGTTCGAACAGGGGTACGAG. The chain joins TRBV5-8 to TRBJ2-7, with TRBD1 matching 7 bases. The read ends 3 residues shy of where the CDR3 ends; the end is completed using the germline J gene. Germline V gene lookup returns CDR1 SGHTS and CDR2 YDEGEE. The V gene end was trimmed by 1 base and the J gene end by 4 bases; junction bases not matched to a gene: 5. CDR3 length: 14 residues.

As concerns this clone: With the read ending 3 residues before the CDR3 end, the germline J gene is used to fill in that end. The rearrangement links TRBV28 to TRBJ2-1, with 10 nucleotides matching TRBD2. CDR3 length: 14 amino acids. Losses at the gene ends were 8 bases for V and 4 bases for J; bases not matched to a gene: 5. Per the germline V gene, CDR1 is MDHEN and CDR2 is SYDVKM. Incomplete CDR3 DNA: TGTGCCAGCTTTCCTAGCGGGAGTTACAATGAG. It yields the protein CASFPSGSYNE. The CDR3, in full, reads CASFPSGSYNEQFF.

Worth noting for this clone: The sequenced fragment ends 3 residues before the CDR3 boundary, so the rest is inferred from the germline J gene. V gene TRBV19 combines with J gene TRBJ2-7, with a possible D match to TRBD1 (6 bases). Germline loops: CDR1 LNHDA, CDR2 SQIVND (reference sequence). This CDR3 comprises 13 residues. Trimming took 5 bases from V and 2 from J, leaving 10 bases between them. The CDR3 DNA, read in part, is TGTGCCAGTAGTCCAGGGGTGGCCTACGAG. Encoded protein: CASSPGVAYE. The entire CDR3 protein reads CASSPGVAYEQYF.

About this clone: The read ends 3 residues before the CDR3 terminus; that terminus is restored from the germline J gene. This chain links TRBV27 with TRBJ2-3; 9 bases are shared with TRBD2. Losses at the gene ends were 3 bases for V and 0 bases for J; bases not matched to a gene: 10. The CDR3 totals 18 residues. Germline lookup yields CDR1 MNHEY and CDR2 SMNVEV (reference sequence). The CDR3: CASSFSGSLGLSTDTQYF. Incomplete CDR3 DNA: TGTGCCAGCAGTTTTAGCGGGAGTTTAGGGCTAAGCACAGATACG.

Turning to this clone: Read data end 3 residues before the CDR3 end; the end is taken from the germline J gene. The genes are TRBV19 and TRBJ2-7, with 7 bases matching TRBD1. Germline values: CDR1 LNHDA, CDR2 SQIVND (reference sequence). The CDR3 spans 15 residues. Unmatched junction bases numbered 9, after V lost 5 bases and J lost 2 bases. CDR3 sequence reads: CASSPRQGLPYEQYF. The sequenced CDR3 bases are TGTGCCAGTAGTCCCCGACAGGGTCTCCCCTACGAG.

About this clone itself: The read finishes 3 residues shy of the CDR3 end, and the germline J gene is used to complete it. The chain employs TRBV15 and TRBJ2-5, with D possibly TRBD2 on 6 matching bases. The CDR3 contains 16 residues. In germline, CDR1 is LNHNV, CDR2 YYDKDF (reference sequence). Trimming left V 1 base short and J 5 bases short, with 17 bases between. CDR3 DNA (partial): TGTGCCACCAGCAGAGTCGGGGACTTAAGCGCGGAGACC. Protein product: CATSRVGDLSAET. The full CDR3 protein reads CATSRVGDLSAETQYF.

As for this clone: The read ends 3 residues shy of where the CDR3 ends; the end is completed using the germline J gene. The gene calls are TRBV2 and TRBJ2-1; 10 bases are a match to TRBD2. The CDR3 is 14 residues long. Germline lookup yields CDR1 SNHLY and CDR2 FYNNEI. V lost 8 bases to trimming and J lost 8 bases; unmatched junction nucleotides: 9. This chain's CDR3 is CASSLAGAYHEQFF. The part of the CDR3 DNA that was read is TGTGCCAGCTCCCTAGCGGGGGCGTACCATGAG.

The part of the CDR3 DNA that was read is TGCAGTGCTAGAGTCTGGACTAGCGGTAAAAACATT. Its translation is CSARVWTSGKNI. The CDR3 reads in full as CSARVWTSGKNIQYF. The J gene is TRBJ2-4, the V gene TRBV20-1; 10 bases are shared with TRBD2. The read falls 3 residues short of the CDR3 end, and the missing part is taken from the germline J gene. The length of the CDR3 is 15 residues. In germline, CDR1 is DFQATT, CDR2 SNEGSKA (reference sequence). V gave up 1 base and J gave up 4 bases; unmatched junction bases: 4.

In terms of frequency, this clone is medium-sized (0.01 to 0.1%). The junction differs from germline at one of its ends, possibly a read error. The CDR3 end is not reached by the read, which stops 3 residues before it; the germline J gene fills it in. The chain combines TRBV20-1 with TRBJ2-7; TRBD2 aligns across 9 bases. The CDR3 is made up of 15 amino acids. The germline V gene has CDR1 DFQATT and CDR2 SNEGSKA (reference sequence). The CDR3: CSAREGTSPSYEQYF. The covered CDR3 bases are TGCAGTGCCAGAGAGGGGACTAGCCCTAGTTACGAG.

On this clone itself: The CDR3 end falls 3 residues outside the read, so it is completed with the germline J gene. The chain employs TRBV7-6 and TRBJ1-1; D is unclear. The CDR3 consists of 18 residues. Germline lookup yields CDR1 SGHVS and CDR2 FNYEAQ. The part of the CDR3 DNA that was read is TGTGCCAGCAGCTTAGAGAAGAAGAATAGCGGGAGTTACAATGAG. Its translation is CASSLEKKNSGSYNE. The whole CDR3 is CASSLEKKNSGSYNEAFF.

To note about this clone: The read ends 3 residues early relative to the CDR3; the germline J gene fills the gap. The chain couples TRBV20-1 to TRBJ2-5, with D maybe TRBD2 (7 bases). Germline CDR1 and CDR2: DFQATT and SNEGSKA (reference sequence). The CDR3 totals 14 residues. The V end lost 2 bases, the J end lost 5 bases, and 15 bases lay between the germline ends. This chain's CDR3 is CSARSGGQGETQYF. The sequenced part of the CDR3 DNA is TGCAGTGCTAGATCCGGGGGGCAGGGGGAGACC.

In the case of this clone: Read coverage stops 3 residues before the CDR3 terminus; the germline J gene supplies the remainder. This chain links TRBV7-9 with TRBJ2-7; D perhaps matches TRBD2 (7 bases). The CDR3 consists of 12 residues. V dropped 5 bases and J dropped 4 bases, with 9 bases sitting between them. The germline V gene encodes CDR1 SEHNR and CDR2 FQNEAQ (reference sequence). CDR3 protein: CASSEGGYEQYF. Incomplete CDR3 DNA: TGTGCCAGCAGCGAGGGGGGGTACGAG.

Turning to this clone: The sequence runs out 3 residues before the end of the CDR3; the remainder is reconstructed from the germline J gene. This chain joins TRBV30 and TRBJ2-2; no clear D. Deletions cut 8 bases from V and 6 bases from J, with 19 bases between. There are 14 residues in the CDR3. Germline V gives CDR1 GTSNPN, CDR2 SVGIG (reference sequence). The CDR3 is CATVIGWLAGELFF. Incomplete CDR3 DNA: TGTGCCACCGTAATCGGTTGGTTGGCCGGGGAG. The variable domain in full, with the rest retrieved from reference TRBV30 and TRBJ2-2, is SQTIHQWPATLVQPVGSPLSLECTVEGTSNPNLYWYRQAAGRGLQLLFYSVGIGQISSEVPQNLSASRPQDRQFILSSKKLLLSDSGFYLCATVIGWLAGELFFGEGSRLTVL.

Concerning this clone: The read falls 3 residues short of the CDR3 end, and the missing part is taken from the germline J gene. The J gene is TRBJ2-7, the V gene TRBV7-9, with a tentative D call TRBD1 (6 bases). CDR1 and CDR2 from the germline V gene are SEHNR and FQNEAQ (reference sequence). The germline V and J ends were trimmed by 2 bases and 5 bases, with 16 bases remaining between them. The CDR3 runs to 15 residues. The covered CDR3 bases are TGTGCCAGCAGCTTATACTCTGGGACACACAACGAG. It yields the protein CASSLYSGTHNE. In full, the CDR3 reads CASSLYSGTHNEQYF. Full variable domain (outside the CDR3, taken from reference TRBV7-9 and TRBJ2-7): DTGVSQNPRHKITKRGQNVTFRCDPISEHNRLYWYRQTLGQGPEFLTYFQNEAQLEKSRLLSDRFSAERPKGSFSTLEIQRTEQGDSAMYLCASSLYSGTHNEQYFGPGTRLTVT.